The T cell receptor beta chain described here comes from a study of blood T cell repertoires in COVID-19. Study in general: The analysed material was cDNA or gDNA that came from T cells, B-cell-depleted T cells, or PBMCs.

Study processing details: Amplified reference gene primers provided the basis for estimating nucleated cell counts. The repertoire was sequenced with immunoSEQ multiplex PCR; TCRdb's copy has only in-frame clones and lacks some. V and J calls and clone size are those listed in that table; D and trimming were worked out from the DNA. The sample comprises about 120,000 clones, around 85% of which are singletons, and under 5% rests with the top ten. Germline V gene lookup returns CDR1 GTSNPN and CDR2 SVGIG (reference sequence). The CDR3 is 18 amino acids. The V and J ends lost 4 bases and 0 bases, in that order; junction bases with no gene match: 14.

The sample taken for sequencing was peripheral blood. The chain joins TRBV30 to TRBJ2-7, with 11 bases matching TRBD2. The clonotype originates from a man in his 60s with acute or convalescent COVID-19. The CDR3 DNA is TGTGCCTGGACCGCTCCCCCCCGACTAGCGGGGACCTCCTACGAGCAGTACTTC. Translated: CAWTAPPRLAGTSYEQYF.